This T cell receptor beta chain was documented in a study of blood T cell repertoires in COVID-19. Study-level information: There were acute and convalescent COVID-19 samples, and they came from the United States, Italy and Spain.

This clone occurred once. Original processing methods: Estimation of nucleated cell counts relied on the amplification of reference gene primers. Clones were sequenced by immunoSEQ multiplex PCR, and TCRdb holds only the in-frame ones, with some missing. The V and J calls and clone size come from that table; D and trimming were worked out from the DNA. The repertoire has 170,000 or so clones, around nine tenths of them found once; the top ten carry less than 0.7%. Germline-derived CDR1 and CDR2 are SNHLY and FYNNEI. The CDR3 is 13 residues long. V lost 8 bases, J lost 7 bases, and 9 bases stayed unmatched.

This TCR derives from a man between 60 and 70 years old with COVID-19, enrolled during active disease. The genes are TRBV2 and TRBJ1-2, with 8 bases lining up with TRBD1. Sequences were obtained from peripheral blood. This CDR3 reads CASGLGQASGYTF. The CDR3 DNA reads TGTGCCAGCGGTTTGGGACAGGCTTCTGGCTACACCTTC. Full variable domain (outside the CDR3, taken from reference TRBV2 and TRBJ1-2): EPEVTQTPSHQVTQMGQEVILRCVPISNHLYFYWYRQILGQKVEFLVSFYNNEISEKSEIFDDQFSVERPDGSNFTLKIRSTKLEDSAMYFCASGLGQASGYTFGSGTRLTVV.